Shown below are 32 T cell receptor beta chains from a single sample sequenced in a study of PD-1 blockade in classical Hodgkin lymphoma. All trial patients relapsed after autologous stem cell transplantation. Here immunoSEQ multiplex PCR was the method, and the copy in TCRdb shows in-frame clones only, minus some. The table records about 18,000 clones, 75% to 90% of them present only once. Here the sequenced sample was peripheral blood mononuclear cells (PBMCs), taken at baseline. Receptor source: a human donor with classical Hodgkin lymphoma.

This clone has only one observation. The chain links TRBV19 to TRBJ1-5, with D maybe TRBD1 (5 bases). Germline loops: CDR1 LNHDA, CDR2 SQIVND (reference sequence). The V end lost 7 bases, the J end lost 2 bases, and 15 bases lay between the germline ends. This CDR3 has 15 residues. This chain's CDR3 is CASNQLGGGNQPQHF. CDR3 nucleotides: TGTGCCAGTAATCAATTGGGGGGAGGCAATCAGCCCCAGCATTTT.

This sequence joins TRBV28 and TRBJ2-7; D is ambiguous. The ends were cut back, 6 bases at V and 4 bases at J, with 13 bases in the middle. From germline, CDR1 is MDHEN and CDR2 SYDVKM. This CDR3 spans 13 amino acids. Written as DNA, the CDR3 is TGTGCCAGCAGGCGGCGCCCGTCGTACGAGCAGTACTTC. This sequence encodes CASRRRPSYEQYF.

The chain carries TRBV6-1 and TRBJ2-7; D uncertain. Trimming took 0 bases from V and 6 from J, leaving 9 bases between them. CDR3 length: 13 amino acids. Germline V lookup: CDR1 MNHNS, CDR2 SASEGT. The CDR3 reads CASSEAFPPEQYF. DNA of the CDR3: TGTGCCAGCAGTGAAGCCTTCCCCCCCGAGCAGTACTTC.

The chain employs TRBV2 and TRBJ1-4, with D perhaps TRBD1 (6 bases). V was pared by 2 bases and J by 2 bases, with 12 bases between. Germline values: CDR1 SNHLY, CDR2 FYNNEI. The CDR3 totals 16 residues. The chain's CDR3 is CASSEPPRGTNEKLFF. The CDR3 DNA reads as TGTGCCAGCAGTGAACCCCCAAGGGGGACTAATGAAAAACTGTTTTTT.

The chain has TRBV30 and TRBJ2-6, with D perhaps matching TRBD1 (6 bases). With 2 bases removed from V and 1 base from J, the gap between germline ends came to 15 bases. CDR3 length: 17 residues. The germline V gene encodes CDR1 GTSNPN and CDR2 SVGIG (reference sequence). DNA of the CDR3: TGTGCCTGGAGTCCCAGGGGAAAGGGATCTGGGGCCAACGTCCTGACTTTC. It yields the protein CAWSPRGKGSGANVLTF.

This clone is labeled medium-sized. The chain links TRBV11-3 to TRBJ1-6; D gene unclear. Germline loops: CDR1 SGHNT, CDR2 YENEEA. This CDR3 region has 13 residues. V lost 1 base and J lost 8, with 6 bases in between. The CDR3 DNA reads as TGTGCCAGCAGCTTAGGCATCGATTCACCCCTCCACTTT. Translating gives CASSLGIDSPLHF.

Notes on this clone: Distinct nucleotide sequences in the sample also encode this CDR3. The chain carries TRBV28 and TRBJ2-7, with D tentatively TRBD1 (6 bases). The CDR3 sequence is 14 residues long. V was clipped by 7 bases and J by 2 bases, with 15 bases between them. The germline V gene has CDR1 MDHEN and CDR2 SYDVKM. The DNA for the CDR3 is TGTGCCAGCACCCTCACCGGGACACCCTACGAGCAGTACTTC. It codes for CASTLTGTPYEQYF.

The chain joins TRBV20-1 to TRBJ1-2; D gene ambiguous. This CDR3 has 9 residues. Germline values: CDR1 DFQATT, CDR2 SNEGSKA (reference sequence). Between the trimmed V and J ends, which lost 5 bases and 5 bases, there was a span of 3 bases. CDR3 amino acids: CSAGYGYTF. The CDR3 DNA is TGCAGTGCTGGGTATGGCTACACCTTC.

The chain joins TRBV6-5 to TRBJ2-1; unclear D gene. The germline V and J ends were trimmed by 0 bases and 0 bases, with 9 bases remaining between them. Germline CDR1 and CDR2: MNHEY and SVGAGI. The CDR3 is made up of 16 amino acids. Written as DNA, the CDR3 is TGTGCCAGCAGTTACTCTGGCGGAAGCTCCTACAATGAGCAGTTCTTC. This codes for CASSYSGGSSYNEQFF.

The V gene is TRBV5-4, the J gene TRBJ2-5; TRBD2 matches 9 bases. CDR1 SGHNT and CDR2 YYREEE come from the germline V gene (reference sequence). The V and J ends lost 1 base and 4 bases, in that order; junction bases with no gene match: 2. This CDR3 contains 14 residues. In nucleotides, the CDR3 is TGTGCCAGCAGCTTGCCTAGCGGGACAGAGACCCAGTACTTC. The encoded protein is CASSLPSGTETQYF.

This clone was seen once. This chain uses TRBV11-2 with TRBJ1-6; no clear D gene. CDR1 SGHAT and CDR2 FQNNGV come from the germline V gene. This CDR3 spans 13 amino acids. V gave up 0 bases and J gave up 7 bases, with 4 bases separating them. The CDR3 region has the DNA TGTGCCAGCAGCTTAGAGAGAAATTCACCCCTCCACTTT. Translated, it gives CASSLERNSPLHF.

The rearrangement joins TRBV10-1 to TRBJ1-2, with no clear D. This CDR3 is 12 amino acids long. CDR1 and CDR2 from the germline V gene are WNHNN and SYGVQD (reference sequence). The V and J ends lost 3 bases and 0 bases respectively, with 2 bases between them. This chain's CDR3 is CASSDTNYGYTF. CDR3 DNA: TGCGCCAGCAGTGACACTAACTATGGCTACACCTTC.

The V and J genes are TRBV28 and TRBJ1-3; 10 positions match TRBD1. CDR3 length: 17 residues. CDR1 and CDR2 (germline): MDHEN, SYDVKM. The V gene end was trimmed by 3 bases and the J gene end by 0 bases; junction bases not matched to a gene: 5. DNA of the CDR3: TGTGCCAGCAGTTTGCTTGGACAGGGGGACTCTGGAAACACCATATATTTT. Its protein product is CASSLLGQGDSGNTIYF.

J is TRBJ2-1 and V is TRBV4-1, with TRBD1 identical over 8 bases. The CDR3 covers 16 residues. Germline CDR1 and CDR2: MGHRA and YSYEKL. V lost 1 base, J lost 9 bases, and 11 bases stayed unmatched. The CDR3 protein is CASSQVGTGTAGEQFF. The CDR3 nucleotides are TGCGCCAGCAGCCAAGTTGGGACAGGCACTGCGGGTGAGCAGTTCTTC.

CDR3 protein: CASSEGEIGYGYTF. The CDR3 bases are TGTGCCAGCAGTGAAGGGGAAATAGGATATGGCTACACCTTC. The chain recombines TRBV2 with TRBJ1-2; D uncertain. The ends were cut back, 1 base at V and 5 bases at J, with 11 bases in the middle. Per germline, CDR1 SNHLY and CDR2 FYNNEI. The CDR3 runs 14 residues.

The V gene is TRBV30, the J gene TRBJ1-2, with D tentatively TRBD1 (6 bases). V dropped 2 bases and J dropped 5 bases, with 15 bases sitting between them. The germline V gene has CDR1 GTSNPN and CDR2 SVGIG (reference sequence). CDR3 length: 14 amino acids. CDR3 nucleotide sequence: TGTGCCTGGAGTACCGCCGGGGGCGCATATGGCTACACCTTC. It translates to CAWSTAGGAYGYTF.

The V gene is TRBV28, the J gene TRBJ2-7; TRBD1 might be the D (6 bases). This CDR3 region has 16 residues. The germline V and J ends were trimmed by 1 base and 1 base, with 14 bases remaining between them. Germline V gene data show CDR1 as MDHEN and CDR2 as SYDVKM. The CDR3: CASSLFDLQGSYEQYF. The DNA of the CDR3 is TGTGCCAGCAGTTTATTCGATTTACAGGGTTCCTACGAGCAGTACTTC.

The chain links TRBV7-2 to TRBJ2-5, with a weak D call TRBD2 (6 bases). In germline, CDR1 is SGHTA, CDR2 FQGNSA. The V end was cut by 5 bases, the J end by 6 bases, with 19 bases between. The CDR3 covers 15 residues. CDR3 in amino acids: CASSTQAEGSQTQYF. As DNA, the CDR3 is TGTGCCAGCAGCACCCAGGCGGAGGGCAGCCAGACCCAGTACTTC.

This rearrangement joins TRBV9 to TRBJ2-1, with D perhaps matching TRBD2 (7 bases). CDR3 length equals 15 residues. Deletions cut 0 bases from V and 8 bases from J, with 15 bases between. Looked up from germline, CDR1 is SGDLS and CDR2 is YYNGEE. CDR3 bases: TGTGCCAGCAGCGTAGAGTCGTGGGGGGGCGATGAGCAGTTCTTC. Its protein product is CASSVESWGGDEQFF.

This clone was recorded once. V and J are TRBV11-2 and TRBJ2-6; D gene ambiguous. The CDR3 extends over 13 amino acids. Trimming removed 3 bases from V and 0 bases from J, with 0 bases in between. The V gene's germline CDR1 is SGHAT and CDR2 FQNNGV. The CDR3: CASSFSGANVLTF. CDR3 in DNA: TGTGCCAGCAGCTTCTCTGGGGCCAACGTCCTGACTTTC.

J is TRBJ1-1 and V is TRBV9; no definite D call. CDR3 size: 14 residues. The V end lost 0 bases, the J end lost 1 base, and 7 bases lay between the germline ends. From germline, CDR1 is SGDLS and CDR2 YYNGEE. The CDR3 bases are TGTGCCAGCAGCGTAGGGACGAAGAACACTGAAGCTTTCTTT. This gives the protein CASSVGTKNTEAFF.

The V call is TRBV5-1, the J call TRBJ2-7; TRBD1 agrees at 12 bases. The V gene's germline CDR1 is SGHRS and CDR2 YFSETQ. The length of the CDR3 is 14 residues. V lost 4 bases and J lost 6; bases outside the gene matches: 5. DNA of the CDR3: TGCGCCAGCAGCATGGGACAGGGGGCGCGCGAGCAGTACTTC. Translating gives CASSMGQGAREQYF.

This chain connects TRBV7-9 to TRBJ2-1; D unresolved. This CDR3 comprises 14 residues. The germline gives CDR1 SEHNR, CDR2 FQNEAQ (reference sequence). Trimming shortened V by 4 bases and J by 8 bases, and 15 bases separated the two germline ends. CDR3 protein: CASSSPGFAHEQFF. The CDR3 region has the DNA TGTGCCAGCAGCTCGCCCGGGTTTGCCCATGAGCAGTTCTTC.

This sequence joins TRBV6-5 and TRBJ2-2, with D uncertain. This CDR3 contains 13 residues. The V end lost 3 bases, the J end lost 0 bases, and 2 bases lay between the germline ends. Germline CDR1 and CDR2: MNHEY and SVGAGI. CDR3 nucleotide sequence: TGTGCCAGCAGTTATCCGAACACCGGGGAGCTGTTTTTT. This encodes CASSYPNTGELFF.

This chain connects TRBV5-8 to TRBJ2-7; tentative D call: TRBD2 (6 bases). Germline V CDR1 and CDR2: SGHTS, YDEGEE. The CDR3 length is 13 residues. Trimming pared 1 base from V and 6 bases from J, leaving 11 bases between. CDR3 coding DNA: TGTGCCAGCAGCTTGAACGGGAGCCCCGAGCAGTACTTC. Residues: CASSLNGSPEQYF.

The CDR3 bases are TGTGCCTGGACTCCCCTTTCCTCTGGAAACACCATATATTTT. It yields the protein CAWTPLSSGNTIYF. The chain combines TRBV30 with TRBJ1-3, with no clear D. The germline CDR1 and CDR2 sequences are GTSNPN and SVGIG (reference sequence). This CDR3 spans 14 amino acids. V lost 4 bases and J lost 0, with 10 bases in between.

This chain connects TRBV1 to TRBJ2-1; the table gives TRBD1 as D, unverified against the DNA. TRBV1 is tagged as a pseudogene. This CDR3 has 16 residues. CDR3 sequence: CTSSHQVLMPYNEQFF. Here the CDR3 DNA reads TGCACCAGCAGCCATCAGGTCCTAATGCCCTACAATGAGCAGTTCTTC.

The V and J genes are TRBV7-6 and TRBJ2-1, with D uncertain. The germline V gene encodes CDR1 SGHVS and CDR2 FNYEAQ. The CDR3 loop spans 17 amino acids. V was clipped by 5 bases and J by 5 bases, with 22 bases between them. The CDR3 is CASSHGLFRRKDNEQFF. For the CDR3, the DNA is TGTGCCAGCAGCCACGGCCTTTTTAGGCGGAAAGACAATGAGCAGTTCTTC.

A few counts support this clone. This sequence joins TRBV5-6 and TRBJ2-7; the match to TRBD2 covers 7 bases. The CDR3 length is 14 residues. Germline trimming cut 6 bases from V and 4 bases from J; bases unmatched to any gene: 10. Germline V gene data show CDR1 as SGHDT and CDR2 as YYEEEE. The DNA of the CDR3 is TGTGCCAGCACTTCCGAAGAGGGAGGGTACGAGCAGTACTTC. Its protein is CASTSEEGGYEQYF.

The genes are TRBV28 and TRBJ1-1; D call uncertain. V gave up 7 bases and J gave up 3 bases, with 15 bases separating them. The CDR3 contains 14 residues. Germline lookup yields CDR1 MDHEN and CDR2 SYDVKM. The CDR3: CASKSNSPYTEAFF. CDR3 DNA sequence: TGTGCCAGCAAATCCAACAGCCCTTACACTGAAGCTTTCTTT.

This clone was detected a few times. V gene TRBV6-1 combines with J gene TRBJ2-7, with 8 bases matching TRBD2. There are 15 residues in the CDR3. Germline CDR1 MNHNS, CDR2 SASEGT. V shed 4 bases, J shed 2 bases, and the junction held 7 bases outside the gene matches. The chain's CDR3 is CASSVGLAGPYEQYF. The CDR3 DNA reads TGTGCCAGCAGTGTGGGGCTAGCGGGCCCCTACGAGCAGTACTTC.

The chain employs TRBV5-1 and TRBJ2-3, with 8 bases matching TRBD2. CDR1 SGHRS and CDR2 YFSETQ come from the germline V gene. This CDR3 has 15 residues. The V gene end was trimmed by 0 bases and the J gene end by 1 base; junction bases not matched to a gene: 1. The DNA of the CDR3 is TGCGCCAGCAGCTTGGCGGGAGGGGGCACAGATACGCAGTATTTT. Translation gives CASSLAGGGTDTQYF.